The 19 T cell receptor beta chains in this list originate from one sample, sequenced in a study of control samples from healthy donors and cancer patients. Produced via immunoSEQ multiplex PCR; TCRdb's table is partial and in-frame only. The top ten hold roughly 2.5% of the sample, which has about 120,000 clones, 88% seen once. Input material: blood. The receptor source for this set is a woman aged 65 to 85 in good health.

V and J are TRBV9 and TRBJ2-1, with 9 bases matching TRBD2. The CDR3 sequence is 16 residues long. Germline V gives CDR1 SGDLS, CDR2 YYNGEE. The V gene end was trimmed by 4 bases and the J gene end by 4 bases; junction bases not matched to a gene: 9. The CDR3 sequence: CASSPLGGGVYNEQFF. The CDR3 nucleotides read TGTGCCAGCAGCCCCCTCGGCGGGGGGGTTTACAATGAGCAGTTCTTC.

The V and J genes are TRBV27 and TRBJ1-1; tentative D call: TRBD1 (6 bases). Per the germline V gene, CDR1 is MNHEY and CDR2 is SMNVEV (reference sequence). The V end was cut by 1 base, the J end by 11 bases, with 17 bases between. CDR3 length equals 14 residues. The DNA of the CDR3 is TGTGCCAGCAGTTTATTCCGGGACACGGCGGTCGCTTTCTTT. This gives the protein CASSLFRDTAVAFF.

This clone was found once. This sequence joins TRBV5-1 and TRBJ2-5, with no clear D. With 6 bases removed from V and 1 base from J, the gap between germline ends came to 10 bases. In germline, CDR1 is SGHRS, CDR2 YFSETQ. The CDR3 totals 13 residues. As DNA, the CDR3 is TGCGCCAGCACCGCACAGTTCCAAGAGACCCAGTACTTC. Translation gives CASTAQFQETQYF.

Concerning this clone: Other DNA variants within this sample encode the same CDR3. The gene calls are TRBV6-5 and TRBJ1-2, with D unclear. Germline V gene data show CDR1 as MNHEY and CDR2 as SVGAGI. The CDR3 totals 15 residues. Trimming stripped 0 bases from V and 2 bases from J, with 10 bases between. CDR3 loop: CASSYSARLNYGYTF. The CDR3 DNA follows: TGTGCCAGCAGTTACTCGGCCAGGTTGAACTATGGCTACACCTTC.

The J gene is TRBJ1-1, the V gene TRBV7-9; D call uncertain. CDR3 length: 13 amino acids. Germline CDR1 is SEHNR and CDR2 is FQNEAQ (reference sequence). V was pared by 3 bases and J by 0 bases, with 5 bases between. CDR3 amino acids: CASSFTVNTEAFF. In nucleotides, the CDR3 is TGTGCCAGCAGCTTCACGGTGAACACTGAAGCTTTCTTT.

This chain connects TRBV6-5 to TRBJ2-5; D is possibly TRBD2 (5 bases). Per the germline V gene, CDR1 is MNHEY and CDR2 is SVGAGI. This CDR3 has 13 amino acids. With 6 bases removed from V and 5 bases from J, the gap between germline ends came to 13 bases. The DNA for the CDR3 is TGTGCCAGCAGCCGAGCGGATCGGGAGACCCAGTACTTC. Translation gives CASSRADRETQYF.

This chain joins TRBV9 and TRBJ1-1; TRBD1 matches 7 bases. With 3 bases clipped from V and 0 bases from J, the junction kept 11 bases outside the gene matches. Germline CDR1 and CDR2: SGDLS and YYNGEE. The CDR3 extends over 17 amino acids. DNA for the CDR3: TGTGCCAGCAGCGCACTCCCAGGGGGGGGCGTGAACACTGAAGCTTTCTTT. Amino acid sequence: CASSALPGGGVNTEAFF.

This clone was detected ten times or more. The chain couples TRBV6-2 or TRBV6-3 to TRBJ2-3; 10 bases are a match to TRBD1. V dropped 6 bases and J dropped 3; count of bases not matched to a gene: 9. Germline assignment: CDR1 MNHEY and CDR2 SVGEGT. The CDR3 runs to 16 residues. CDR3 bases: TGTGCCAGCAGCCACACATCGGACAGGGGGACAGATACGCAGTATTTT. Translation gives CASSHTSDRGTDTQYF.

This sequence joins TRBV27 and TRBJ1-3; D might be TRBD1 (6 bases). Germline values: CDR1 MNHEY, CDR2 SMNVEV (reference sequence). This CDR3 comprises 15 residues. V was pared by 6 bases and J by 0 bases, with 12 bases between. The CDR3: CASSPTGRSGNTIYF. The CDR3 DNA reads as TGTGCCAGCAGCCCCACAGGGCGCTCTGGAAACACCATATATTTT.

CDR3 DNA sequence: TGTGCCAGCAGGGGGGGAGCTCATAGCAATCAGCCCCAGCATTTT. It specifies CASRGGAHSNQPQHF. The chain joins TRBV6-4 to TRBJ1-5; D is perhaps TRBD1 (5 bases). Trimming cost V 6 bases and J 0 bases, with 12 bases left between them. Germline-derived CDR1 and CDR2 are MRHNA and SNTAGT. This CDR3 spans 15 amino acids.

The chain joins TRBV7-9 to TRBJ2-5, with D tentatively TRBD2 (7 bases). This CDR3 is built from 15 residues. Germline V gives CDR1 SEHNR, CDR2 FQNEAQ (reference sequence). Trimming removed 6 bases at V and 4 bases at J, with 18 bases between. CDR3 sequence: CASRDSGGRIETQYF. Here the CDR3 DNA reads TGTGCCAGCAGGGATTCGGGGGGCCGAATAGAGACCCAGTACTTC.

This sequence joins TRBV7-8 and TRBJ1-1, with D uncertain. Germline V gene sequence: CDR1 SGHVS, CDR2 FQNEAQ. The CDR3 covers 14 residues. With 3 bases removed from V and 1 base from J, the gap between germline ends came to 9 bases. For the CDR3, the DNA is TGTGCCAGCAGCTTCGCGGTACCGAACACTGAAGCTTTCTTT. This encodes CASSFAVPNTEAFF. Using reference TRBV7-8 and TRBJ1-1 for the parts outside the CDR3, the full variable domain is GAGVSQSPRYKVAKRGQDVALRCDPISGHVSLFWYQQALGQGPEFLTYFQNEAQLDKSGLPSDRFFAERPEGSVSTLKIQRTQQEDSAVYLCASSFAVPNTEAFFGQGTRLTVV.

This clone was recorded once. V gene TRBV2 combines with J gene TRBJ1-1; a possible D gene is TRBD1 (6 bases). Germline V CDR1 and CDR2: SNHLY, FYNNEI. The CDR3 is 14 amino acids. Deletions cut 6 bases from V and 4 bases from J, with 15 bases between. CDR3 nucleotide sequence: TGTGCCAGCAGCAAACAGGGTTTGGGCACTGAAGCTTTCTTT. Translating gives CASSKQGLGTEAFF.

This chain joins TRBV14 and TRBJ2-5; no reliable D call. The CDR3 totals 16 residues. Per the germline V gene, CDR1 is SGHDN and CDR2 is FVKESK. The V end was cut by 0 bases, the J end by 1 base, with 12 bases between. CDR3: CASSQEGNWVQETQYF. CDR3 in DNA: TGTGCCAGCAGCCAAGAAGGAAATTGGGTCCAAGAGACCCAGTACTTC.

CDR3 DNA: TGTGCCAGCTCACCTCTGAGGGACGACGATGGCTACACCTTC. It codes for CASSPLRDDDGYTF. The J gene is TRBJ1-2, the V gene TRBV18, with D perhaps matching TRBD1 (5 bases). Trimming removed 3 bases from V and 6 bases from J, with 14 bases in between. This CDR3 is built from 14 residues. CDR1 and CDR2 from the germline V gene are KGHSH and LQKENI.

This chain connects TRBV12-3 or TRBV12-4 to TRBJ1-1; tentatively, D is TRBD1 (5 bases). Trimming removed 8 bases at V and 3 bases at J, with 13 bases between. This CDR3 is 13 amino acids long. CDR3 sequence: CASGVQGYTEAFF. CDR3 coding DNA: TGTGCCAGCGGCGTTCAGGGCTACACTGAAGCTTTCTTT.

The gene calls are TRBV5-1 and TRBJ1-4; D might be TRBD1 (6 bases). Germline V gene data show CDR1 as SGHRS and CDR2 as YFSETQ. V was trimmed by 2 bases and J by 7 bases, leaving 12 bases between them. CDR3 length equals 14 residues. This CDR3 is CASSLTGRGEKLFF. CDR3 nucleotide sequence: TGCGCCAGCAGCTTAACAGGGCGGGGTGAAAAACTGTTTTTT.

This chain joins TRBV5-1 and TRBJ1-1, with D perhaps TRBD1 (6 bases). Trimming took 6 bases from V and 1 from J, leaving 19 bases between them. The germline gives CDR1 SGHRS, CDR2 YFSETQ. This CDR3 has 16 residues. CDR3 sequence reads: CASNDRRAGPNTEAFF. CDR3 coding DNA: TGCGCCAGCAACGACAGGAGGGCAGGACCGAACACTGAAGCTTTCTTT. Based on the CDR3 plus reference TRBV5-1 and TRBJ1-1, the full variable domain is KAGVTQTPRYLIKTRGQQVTLSCSPISGHRSVSWYQQTPGQGLQFLFEYFSETQRNKGNFPGRFSGRQFSNSRSEMNVSTLELGDSALYLCASNDRRAGPNTEAFFGQGTRLTVV.

J is TRBJ2-2 and V is TRBV5-4; no clear D gene. CDR1 and CDR2 (germline): SGHNT, YYREEE (reference sequence). The CDR3 runs 13 residues. V lost 0 bases to trimming and J lost 5 bases, with 5 bases between them. CDR3: CASSLDQTGELFF. The CDR3 bases are TGTGCCAGCAGCTTGGACCAGACCGGGGAGCTGTTTTTT.